Each of the 23 T cell receptor beta chains below was sequenced from the same sample in a study of cytomegalovirus exposure and HLA in healthy donors. PCR involved 60 Vbeta and 13 Jbeta primers. TCRdb's copy holds only in-frame clones and misses some; the assay was immunoSEQ multiplex PCR. The data show about 110,000 clones, about 64% seen once. Material for sequencing was PBMCs. The receptors here all came from a female donor in good health and CMV-seronegative.

This clone was detected only a few times. This sequence joins TRBV27 and TRBJ2-2; 12 bases are shared with TRBD2. Germline V gene lookup returns CDR1 MNHEY and CDR2 SMNVEV (reference sequence). This CDR3 is built from 17 residues. The junction had 13 bases not matched to a gene; V was cut back by 10 bases and J by 4 bases. The CDR3 region has the DNA TGTGCCACTTCGTCGACTAGCGGGAGTGGGGTCACCGGGGAGCTGTTTTTT. The encoded protein is CATSSTSGSGVTGELFF.

The V gene is TRBV9, the J gene TRBJ2-2; TRBD2 aligns across 8 bases. This CDR3 comprises 17 residues. The junction had 10 bases not matched to a gene; V was cut back by 1 base and J by 5 bases. Per germline, CDR1 SGDLS and CDR2 YYNGEE. CDR3 sequence (DNA): TGTGCCAGCAGCGTAAGGCCCCGGGCGGGAGGAACCGGGGAGCTGTTTTTT. Translated, it gives CASSVRPRAGGTGELFF.

The rearrangement joins TRBV29-1 to TRBJ1-1, with D possibly TRBD1 on 5 matching bases. Germline V CDR1 and CDR2: SQVTM, ANQGSEA. The V end lost 4 bases, the J end lost 0 bases, and 12 bases lay between the germline ends. The length of the CDR3 is 14 residues. CDR3 nucleotides: TGCAGCGTTGGGTTCCGGGGGTTGAACACTGAAGCTTTCTTT. This encodes CSVGFRGLNTEAFF.

The V gene is TRBV6-5, the J gene TRBJ1-6, with D perhaps matching TRBD1 (5 bases). CDR3 length: 14 amino acids. V was pared by 1 base and J by 10 bases, with 11 bases between. Germline V gene lookup returns CDR1 MNHEY and CDR2 SVGAGI. The CDR3 region is CASSYFQGQSPLHF. As DNA, the CDR3 is TGTGCCAGCAGTTACTTCCAGGGTCAGTCACCCCTCCACTTT.

This clone was counted only a few times. The J gene is TRBJ1-2, the V gene TRBV29-1, with D perhaps TRBD1 (5 bases). Germline loops: CDR1 SQVTM, CDR2 ANQGSEA. The CDR3 covers 13 residues. V lost 4 bases to trimming and J lost 4 bases, with 13 bases between them. CDR3: CSVARDSRYGYTF. The CDR3 DNA follows: TGCAGCGTTGCGAGAGACAGCCGCTATGGCTACACCTTC. Drawing the rest from reference TRBV29-1 and TRBJ1-2, the complete variable domain is SAVISQKPSRDICQRGTSLTIQCQVDSQVTMMFWYRQQPGQSLTLIATANQGSEATYESGFVIDKFPISRPNLTFSTLTVSNMSPEDSSIYLCSVARDSRYGYTFGSGTRLTVV.

This clone has a handful of counts. This sequence joins TRBV18 and TRBJ2-3; perhaps TRBD1 as D (6 bases). Germline-derived CDR1 and CDR2 are KGHSH and LQKENI. The ends were cut back, 2 bases at V and 6 bases at J, with 9 bases in the middle. The CDR3 extends over 13 amino acids. Here the CDR3 reads CASSPTGLDTQYF. Written as DNA, the CDR3 is TGTGCCAGCTCACCAACAGGGTTGGATACGCAGTATTTT.

The genes are TRBV5-4 and TRBJ1-1; D is unresolved. The CDR3 is 16 residues long. Germline V gives CDR1 SGHNT, CDR2 YYREEE (reference sequence). The V end was cut by 1 base, the J end by 0 bases, with 13 bases between. For the CDR3, the DNA is TGTGCCAGCAGCTTGTTGTCAGGCTCTATGAACACTGAAGCTTTCTTT. It is translated as CASSLLSGSMNTEAFF.

The chain links TRBV1 to TRBJ1-1; the DNA was not compared with TRBD1, the D call given in the table. TRBV1 constitutes a pseudogene. The CDR3 runs 14 residues. CDR3 DNA: TGCACCAGCAGCCAAGAAAAGGGGGCGACTGAAGCTTTCTTT. It encodes CTSSQEKGATEAFF.

This clone has only a few counts. This sequence joins TRBV6-5 and TRBJ2-2; TRBD2 matches at 8 bases. The CDR3 length is 14 residues. CDR1 is MNHEY and CDR2 is SVGAGI in the germline V gene. V lost 4 bases to trimming and J lost 6 bases; unmatched junction nucleotides: 4. For the CDR3, the DNA is TGTGCCAGCAGTTGGACTAGCCTCGCCGGGGAGCTGTTTTTT. Protein product: CASSWTSLAGELFF.

About this clone itself: At one end the junction does not follow the germline gene, possibly because of a read error. The CDR3 loop reads CASSLSRAAGANVLTF. CDR3 DNA sequence: TGTGCCAGCAGTCTATCCAGGGCGGCTGGGGCCAACGTCCTGACTTTC. This sequence joins TRBV27 and TRBJ2-6; TRBD1 might be the D (5 bases). The germline V gene encodes CDR1 MNHEY and CDR2 SMNVEV (reference sequence). The CDR3 spans 16 residues.

The chain couples TRBV7-9 to TRBJ2-5; 7 nucleotides match TRBD1. This CDR3 is built from 14 residues. V shed 1 base, J shed 6 bases, and the junction held 5 bases outside the gene matches. From germline, CDR1 is SEHNR and CDR2 FQNEAQ (reference sequence). The CDR3 protein is CASSLDGTAKTQYF. CDR3 bases: TGTGCCAGCAGCTTAGATGGGACAGCGAAGACCCAGTACTTC.

V gene TRBV18 combines with J gene TRBJ2-3, with D tentatively TRBD1 (6 bases). CDR3 length: 16 residues. V dropped 6 bases and J dropped 2 bases, with 18 bases sitting between them. Germline CDR1 and CDR2: KGHSH and LQKENI. As DNA, the CDR3 is TGTGCCAGCTCTCCAGGGGTGGGGAGCAACACAGATACGCAGTATTTT. It codes for CASSPGVGSNTDTQYF.

J is TRBJ2-1 and V is TRBV25-1; 7 positions match TRBD2. V was clipped by 4 bases and J by 7 bases; unmatched bases: 4. Per germline, CDR1 MGHDK and CDR2 SYGVNS. CDR3 length equals 13 residues. The CDR3 nucleotides are TGTGCCAGCAGTGGCCGGGACTATAATGAGCAGTTCTTC. This codes for CASSGRDYNEQFF.

This clone was seen a few times. The chain carries TRBV27 and TRBJ1-2, with D maybe TRBD1 (6 bases). Between the trimmed V and J ends, which lost 4 bases and 4 bases, there was a span of 10 bases. Germline CDR1 MNHEY, CDR2 SMNVEV (reference sequence). The CDR3 totals 13 residues. The CDR3 DNA follows: TGTGCCAGCAGTTGGACAGCGAGCTATGGCTACACCTTC. It specifies CASSWTASYGYTF.

This chain joins TRBV6-6 and TRBJ2-1; 11 nucleotides match TRBD2. V dropped 4 bases and J dropped 4; count of bases not matched to a gene: 6. Germline CDR1 MNHNY, CDR2 SVGAGI (reference sequence). The CDR3 runs to 16 residues. The DNA of the CDR3 is TGTGCCAGCAGTTTCGGTAGCGGGAGGGTTTACAATGAGCAGTTCTTC. Translating gives CASSFGSGRVYNEQFF.

The chain joins TRBV18 to TRBJ1-5; D uncertain. Trimming took off 4 bases at V and 2 bases at J, with 15 bases between the two ends. From germline, CDR1 is KGHSH and CDR2 LQKENI. The CDR3 contains 16 residues. The CDR3 bases are TGTGCCAGCTCACGTTCGGGGATTGAGGGCAATCAGCCCCAGCATTTT. Its translation: CASSRSGIEGNQPQHF.

This clone has a single count. The chain has TRBV9 and TRBJ2-1, with TRBD2 matching 7 bases. The ends lost 9 bases at V and 0 bases at J; junction bases unmatched: 15. Germline-derived CDR1 and CDR2 are SGDLS and YYNGEE. The CDR3 length is 17 residues. The CDR3 nucleotides read TGTGCCACCAAGCCTCTAGCGGTATATAACTCCTACAATGAGCAGTTCTTC. This codes for CATKPLAVYNSYNEQFF.

The V and J genes are TRBV7-9 and TRBJ2-1; D is ambiguous. The V and J ends lost 0 bases and 7 bases respectively, with 13 bases between them. The CDR3 has 15 amino acids. In germline, CDR1 is SEHNR, CDR2 FQNEAQ (reference sequence). The CDR3 here is CASSLASSAGNEQFF. In DNA form, the CDR3 reads TGTGCCAGCAGCTTAGCCTCTAGTGCCGGGAATGAGCAGTTCTTC. The full variable domain, rest sourced from reference TRBV7-9 and TRBJ2-1, is DTGVSQNPRHKITKRGQNVTFRCDPISEHNRLYWYRQTLGQGPEFLTYFQNEAQLEKSRLLSDRFSAERPKGSFSTLEIQRTEQGDSAMYLCASSLASSAGNEQFFGPGTRLTVL.

The chain combines TRBV6-5 with TRBJ2-2; D call uncertain. Trimming cost V 2 bases and J 6 bases, with 4 bases left between them. The CDR3 spans 12 residues. CDR1 is MNHEY and CDR2 is SVGAGI in the germline V gene. For the CDR3, the DNA is TGTGCCAGCAGTTACCCCGCCGGGGAGCTGTTTTTT. Its translation is CASSYPAGELFF.

The chain carries TRBV5-1 and TRBJ2-6; TRBD2 aligns across 8 bases. The V gene end was trimmed by 4 bases and the J gene end by 6 bases; junction bases not matched to a gene: 9. Per germline, CDR1 SGHRS and CDR2 YFSETQ. CDR3 size: 16 residues. CDR3 region: CASSPREARAANVLTF. DNA for the CDR3: TGCGCCAGCAGCCCGCGGGAGGCCCGCGCGGCCAACGTCCTGACTTTC.

The gene calls are TRBV27 and TRBJ1-4; a weak D match, TRBD1 (5 bases). This CDR3 has 13 amino acids. The V end was cut by 5 bases, the J end by 8 bases, with 12 bases between. Germline-derived CDR1 and CDR2 are MNHEY and SMNVEV (reference sequence). The CDR3 region is CASSRHRSEKLFF. In DNA form, the CDR3 reads TGTGCCAGCAGTCGCCACAGGTCCGAAAAACTGTTTTTT.

This chain uses TRBV6-5 with TRBJ2-5, with 7 bases lining up with TRBD2. The closer fit of TRBJ2-7 to the DNA end suggests the J call may be wrong. Germline CDR1 reads MNHEY; CDR2 reads SVGAGI. The CDR3 loop spans 14 amino acids. DNA for the CDR3: TGTGCCAGCAGCCCCCCGGGGGAGGGGTACGAGCAGTACTTC. It encodes CASSPPGEGYEQYF.

This clone was detected a few times. This chain connects TRBV29-1 to TRBJ2-7, with 7 nucleotides matching TRBD2. The CDR3 extends over 13 amino acids. V shed 7 bases, J shed 6 bases, and the junction held 12 bases outside the gene matches. Germline V CDR1 and CDR2: SQVTM, ANQGSEA. The CDR3 bases are TGCAGCGCGACCGAGACCAGGGAGGGCGAGCAGTACTTC. Translation: CSATETREGEQYF.